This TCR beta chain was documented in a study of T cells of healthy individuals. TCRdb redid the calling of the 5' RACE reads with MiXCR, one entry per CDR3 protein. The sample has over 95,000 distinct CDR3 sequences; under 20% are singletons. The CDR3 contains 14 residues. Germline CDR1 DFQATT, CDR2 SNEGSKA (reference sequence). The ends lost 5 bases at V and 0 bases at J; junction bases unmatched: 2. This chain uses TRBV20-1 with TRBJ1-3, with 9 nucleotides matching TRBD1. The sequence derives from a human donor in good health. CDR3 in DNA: TGCAGTGCTGGGACAGGGTTCTCTGGAAACACCATATATTTT. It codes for CSAGTGFSGNTIYF.